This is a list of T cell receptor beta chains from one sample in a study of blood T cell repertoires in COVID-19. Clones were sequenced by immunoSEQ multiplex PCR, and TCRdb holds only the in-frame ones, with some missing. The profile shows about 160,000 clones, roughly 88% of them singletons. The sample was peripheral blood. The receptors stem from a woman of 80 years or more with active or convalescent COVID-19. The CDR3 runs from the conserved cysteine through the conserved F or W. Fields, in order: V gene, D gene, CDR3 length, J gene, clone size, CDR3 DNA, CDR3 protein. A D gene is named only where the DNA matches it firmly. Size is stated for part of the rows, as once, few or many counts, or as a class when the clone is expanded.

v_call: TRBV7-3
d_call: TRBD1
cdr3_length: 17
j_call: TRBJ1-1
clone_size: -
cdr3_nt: TGTGCCAGCAGCTTAACTCCGGGGACAGGGATGAACACTGAAGCTTTCTTT
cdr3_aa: CASSLTPGTGMNTEAFF

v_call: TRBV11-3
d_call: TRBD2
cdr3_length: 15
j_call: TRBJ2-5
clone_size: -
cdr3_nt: TGTGCCAGCAGCTTAGCGGGGGGGCCCCAAGAGACCCAGTACTTC
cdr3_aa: CASSLAGGPQETQYF

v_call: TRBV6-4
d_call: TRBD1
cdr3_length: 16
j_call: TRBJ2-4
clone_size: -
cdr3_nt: TGTGCCAGCAGTGAATCCGGGACAGGGAAGGAAAACATTCAGTACTTC
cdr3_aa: CASSESGTGKENIQYF

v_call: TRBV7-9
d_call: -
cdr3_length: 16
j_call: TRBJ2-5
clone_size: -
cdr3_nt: TGTGCCAGCAGCCCCGGAACCCGACAGTACCAAGAGACCCAGTACTTC
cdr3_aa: CASSPGTRQYQETQYF

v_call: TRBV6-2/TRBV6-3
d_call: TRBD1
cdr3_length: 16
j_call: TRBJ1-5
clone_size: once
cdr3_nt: TGTGCCAGCAGTTACGTCCAGGGGGCAGGTAATCAGCCCCAGCATTTT
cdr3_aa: CASSYVQGAGNQPQHF

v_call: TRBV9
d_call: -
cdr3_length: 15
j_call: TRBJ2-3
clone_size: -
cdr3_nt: TGTGCCAGCAGTCGCTCGGGGGAACCGGGGAGTACGCAGTATTTT
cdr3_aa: CASSRSGEPGSTQYF

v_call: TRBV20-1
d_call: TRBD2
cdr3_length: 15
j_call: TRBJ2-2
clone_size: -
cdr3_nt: TGCAGTGCTAGTGGAGCGGGGGCGAACACCGGGGAGCTGTTTTTT
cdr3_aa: CSASGAGANTGELFF

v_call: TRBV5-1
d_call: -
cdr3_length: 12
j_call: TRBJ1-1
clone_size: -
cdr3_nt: TGCGCCAGCAGCCAGGGGAACACTGAAGCTTTCTTT
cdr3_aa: CASSQGNTEAFF

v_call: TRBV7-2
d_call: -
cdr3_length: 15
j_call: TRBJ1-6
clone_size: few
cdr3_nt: TGTGCCAGCAGCTTCAAGGACAGCCTTTATTCACCCCTCCACTTT
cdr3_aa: CASSFKDSLYSPLHF

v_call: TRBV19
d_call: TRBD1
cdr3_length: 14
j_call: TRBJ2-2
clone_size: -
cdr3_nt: TGTGCCAGTAGTAAAGGACAGGGGACCGGGGAGCTGTTTTTT
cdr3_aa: CASSKGQGTGELFF

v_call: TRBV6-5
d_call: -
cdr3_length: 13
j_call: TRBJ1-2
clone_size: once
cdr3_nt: TGTGCCAGCAGTTACTTTTCAGGGGTAGGCTACACCTTC
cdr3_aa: CASSYFSGVGYTF

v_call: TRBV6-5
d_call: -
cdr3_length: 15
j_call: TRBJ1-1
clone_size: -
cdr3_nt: TGTGCCAGCACTCAGCGGGGGCTGAAGGCGACTGAAGCTTTCTTT
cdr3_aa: CASTQRGLKATEAFF

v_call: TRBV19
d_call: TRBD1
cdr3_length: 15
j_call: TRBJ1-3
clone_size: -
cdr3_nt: TGTGCCAGTAGGGGCGGACAGGGGTCTGGAAACACCATATATTTT
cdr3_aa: CASRGGQGSGNTIYF

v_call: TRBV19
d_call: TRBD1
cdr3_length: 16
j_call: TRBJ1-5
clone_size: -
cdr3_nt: TGTGCCAGTAGTAGCGGGACAGGGGCGAGCAATCAGCCCCAGCATTTT
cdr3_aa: CASSSGTGASNQPQHF

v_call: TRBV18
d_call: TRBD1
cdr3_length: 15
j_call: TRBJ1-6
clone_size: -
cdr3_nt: TGTGCCAGCTCACCGCGGGACAGAGTTAATTCACCCCTCCACTTT
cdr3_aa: CASSPRDRVNSPLHF

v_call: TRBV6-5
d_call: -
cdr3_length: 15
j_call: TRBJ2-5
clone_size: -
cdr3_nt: TGTGCCAGCAGCAGGGCAGGGGCCTATCAAGAGACCCAGTACTTC
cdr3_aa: CASSRAGAYQETQYF

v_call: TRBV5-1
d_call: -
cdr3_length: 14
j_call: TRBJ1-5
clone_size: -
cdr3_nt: TGCGCCAGCAGCTTGGGGACTGCGAATCAGCCCCAGCATTTT
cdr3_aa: CASSLGTANQPQHF

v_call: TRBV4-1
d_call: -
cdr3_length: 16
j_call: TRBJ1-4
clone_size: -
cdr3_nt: TGCGCCAGCAGCCCCGTGGGAGGGGGAAATAATGAAAAACTGTTTTTT
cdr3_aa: CASSPVGGGNNEKLFF